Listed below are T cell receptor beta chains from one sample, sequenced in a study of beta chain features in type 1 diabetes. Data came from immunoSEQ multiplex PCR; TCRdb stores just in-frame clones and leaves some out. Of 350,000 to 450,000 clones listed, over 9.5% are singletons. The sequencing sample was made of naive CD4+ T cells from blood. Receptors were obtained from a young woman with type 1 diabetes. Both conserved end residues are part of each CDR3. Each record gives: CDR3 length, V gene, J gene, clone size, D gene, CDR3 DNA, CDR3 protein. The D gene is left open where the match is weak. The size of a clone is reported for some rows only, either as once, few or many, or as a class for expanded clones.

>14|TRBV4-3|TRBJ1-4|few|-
TGCGCCAGCAGCCAGGAGGACAGATATGAAAAACTGTTTTTT
CASSQEDRYEKLFF
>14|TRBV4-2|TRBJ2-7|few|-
TGTGCCAGCAGCCAAGAGGGCCTTATATACGAGCAGTACTTC
CASSQEGLIYEQYF
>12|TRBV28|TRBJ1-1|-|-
TGTGCCAGCATGGCAGGGGTCACTGAAGCTTTCTTT
CASMAGVTEAFF
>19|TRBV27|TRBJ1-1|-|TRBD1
TGTGCCAGCAGAGCTTTAGAGCGTCCGGGACAGGGAGATGGAACTGAAGCTTTCTTT
CASRALERPGQGDGTEAFF
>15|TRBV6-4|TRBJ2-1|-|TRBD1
TGTGCCAGCAGAAGGATGACAGGGGACCACAATGAGCAGTTCTTC
CASRRMTGDHNEQFF
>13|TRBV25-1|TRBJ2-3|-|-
TGTGCCAGCAGTGACAGTAGGGGAGATACGCAGTATTTT
CASSDSRGDTQYF
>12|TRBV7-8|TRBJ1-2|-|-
TGTGCCAGCAGCCCGGACAATTATGGCTACACCTTC
CASSPDNYGYTF
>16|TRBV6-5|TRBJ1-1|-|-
TGTGCCAGCAGTTACTCAAACAGGATAATGAACACTGAAGCTTTCTTT
CASSYSNRIMNTEAFF
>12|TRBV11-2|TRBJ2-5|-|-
TGTGCCAGCAGCTCACCCCCTATACCCCAGTACTTC
CASSSPPIPQYF
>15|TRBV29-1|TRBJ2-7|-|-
TGCAGCGTTGATTTGGGGGGATCTACAGTCTACGAGCAGTACTTC
CSVDLGGSTVYEQYF
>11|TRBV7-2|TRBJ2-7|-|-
TGTGCCAGCAGCTTAGTTAGCCGACAGTACTTC
CASSLVSRQYF
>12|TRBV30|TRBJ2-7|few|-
TGTGCCTTTGATGGGGGAGCGGGCGAGCAGTACTTC
CAFDGGAGEQYF
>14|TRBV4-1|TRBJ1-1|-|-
TGCGCCAGCAGCCAATATGCAGGGAACACTGAAGCTTTCTTT
CASSQYAGNTEAFF
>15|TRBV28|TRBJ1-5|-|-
TGTGCCAGCAGTTTGCCCAGGGCGGGGGGACAGCCCCAGCATTTT
CASSLPRAGGQPQHF
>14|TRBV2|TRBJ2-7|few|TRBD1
TGTGCCAGCAGAGGACAGGAGAACTCCTACGAGCAGTACTTC
CASRGQENSYEQYF
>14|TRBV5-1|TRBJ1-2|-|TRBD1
TGCGCCAGCAGCTCTGACAGGGGGAAGAGCGGCTACACCTTC
CASSSDRGKSGYTF
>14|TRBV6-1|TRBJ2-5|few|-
TGTGCCAGCACCCCTGGGGGCTTTTCAGAGACCCAGTACTTC
CASTPGGFSETQYF
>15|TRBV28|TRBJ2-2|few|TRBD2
TGTGCCAGCAGTTTAACACTAGCGGGCACCGGGGAGCTGTTTTTT
CASSLTLAGTGELFF
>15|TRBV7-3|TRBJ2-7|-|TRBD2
TGTGCCAGCAGCCGCGAAGCGGGAGTGACCTACGAGCAGTACTTC
CASSREAGVTYEQYF
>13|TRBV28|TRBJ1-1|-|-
TGTGCCAGCAGAAAGGCGGGACGCACTGAAGCTTTCTTT
CASRKAGRTEAFF
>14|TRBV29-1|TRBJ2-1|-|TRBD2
TGCAGCGTTGATCTAGCGGGGGGCGGGAATGAGCAGTTCTTC
CSVDLAGGGNEQFF
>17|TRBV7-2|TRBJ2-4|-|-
TGTGCCAGCAGCGGCCGCAACCCGGGACTAGCCAAAAACATTCAGTACTTC
CASSGRNPGLAKNIQYF
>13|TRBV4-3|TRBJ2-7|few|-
TGCGCCAGCAGCAAAGGACAGTCCTACGAGCAGTACTTC
CASSKGQSYEQYF
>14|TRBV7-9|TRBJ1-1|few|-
TGTGCCAGCAGCTTAGACGGGGGGAACACTGAAGCTTTCTTT
CASSLDGGNTEAFF
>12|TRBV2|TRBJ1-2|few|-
TGTGCCAGCAGTGCCCCCGCGGGCGGCTACACCTTC
CASSAPAGGYTF
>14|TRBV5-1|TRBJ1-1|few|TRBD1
TGCGCCAGCAGCCGGGACAGGTCCAACACTGAAGCTTTCTTT
CASSRDRSNTEAFF
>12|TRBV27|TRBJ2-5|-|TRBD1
TGTGCCAGCCGACAGGGTCAAGAGACCCAGTACTTC
CASRQGQETQYF
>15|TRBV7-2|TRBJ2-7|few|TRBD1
TGTGCCAGCAGCTTTACCGGGACAGGAGCTCACGAGCAGTACTTC
CASSFTGTGAHEQYF
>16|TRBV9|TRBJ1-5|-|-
TGTGCCAGCAGCGTAGGAGCGACGGATAGCAATCAGCCCCAGCATTTT
CASSVGATDSNQPQHF
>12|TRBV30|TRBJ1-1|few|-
TGTGCCACCAACGGGGGGGGTCCTGAAGCTTTCTTT
CATNGGGPEAFF
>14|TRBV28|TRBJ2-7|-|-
TGTGCCAGCAGTTTATACGGGGGTTCCTACGAGCAGTACTTC
CASSLYGGSYEQYF
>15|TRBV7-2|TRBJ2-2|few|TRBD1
TGTGCCAGCAGCCAACGACAGGGGTTCGCCGGGGAGCTGTTTTTT
CASSQRQGFAGELFF
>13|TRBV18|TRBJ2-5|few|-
TGTGCCAGCTTACGCAGATTCCAAGAGACCCAGTACTTC
CASLRRFQETQYF
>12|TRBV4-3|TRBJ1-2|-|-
TGCGCCAGCAGCCAAGGAGCCTCTGGCTACACCTTC
CASSQGASGYTF
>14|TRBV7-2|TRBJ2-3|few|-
TGTGCCAGCAGCTTTGAGCGGGTGGCAGATACGCAGTATTTT
CASSFERVADTQYF
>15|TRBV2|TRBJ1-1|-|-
TGTGCCAGCACCCTACAGGGAATCATGAACACTGAAGCTTTCTTT
CASTLQGIMNTEAFF
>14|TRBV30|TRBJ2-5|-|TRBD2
TGTGCCTGGAGTGGCGGGGGGGGGAGGGAGACCCAGTACTTC
CAWSGGGGRETQYF
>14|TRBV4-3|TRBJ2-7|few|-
TGCGCCAGCAGCCAAGACGCGGGGCCCTACGAGCAGTACTTC
CASSQDAGPYEQYF
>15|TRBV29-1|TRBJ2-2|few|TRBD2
TGCAGCGTTTCCCCACCTAGCGGGGGAGCCGGGGAGCTGTTTTTT
CSVSPPSGGAGELFF
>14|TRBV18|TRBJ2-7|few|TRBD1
TGTGCCAGCTCACCTCGACAGGGCCAACACGAGCAGTACTTC
CASSPRQGQHEQYF
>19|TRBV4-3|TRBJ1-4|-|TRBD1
TGCGCCAGCAGCCTCAGTCCCGGGACAGGGGGGACAACTAATGAAAAACTGTTTTTT
CASSLSPGTGGTTNEKLFF
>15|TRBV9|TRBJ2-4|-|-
TGTGCCAGCAGCGTAGATCCTCTAGCCAAAAACATTCAGTACTTC
CASSVDPLAKNIQYF